This passage covers 31 T cell receptor beta chains from one sample sequenced in a study of post-analysis software for immune sequencing data. Broader study findings: Roughly five TRBV segments, including TRBV5-6, TRBV5-1 and TRBV20-1, were more frequent in patients than controls.

Their recognized antigens are unknown. Sequencing libraries made from TCR beta cDNA carried unique molecular identifiers. TCRdb re-called the PCR reads with MiXCR, one entry per CDR3 protein. The repertoire holds a few hundred thousand distinct CDR3 sequences, more than 30% seen once, with 6% to 9% in the top ten. Sequencing used blood. All receptors derive from a girl aged 2 to 10 with multiple sclerosis.

This clonotype occurred a few times. The J gene is TRBJ2-1, the V gene TRBV20-1; TRBD2 agrees at 7 bases. V lost 4 bases, J lost 4 bases, and 13 bases stayed unmatched. Per germline, CDR1 DFQATT and CDR2 SNEGSKA (reference sequence). The CDR3 length is 16 residues. The CDR3 is CSAMDPAGVYYNEQFF. The CDR3 region has the DNA TGCAGTGCTATGGATCCGGCGGGAGTATATTACAATGAGCAGTTCTTC.

This clonotype was found once. The rearrangement links TRBV20-1 to TRBJ1-5, with TRBD1 matching 7 bases. The CDR3 runs 14 residues. Per germline, CDR1 DFQATT and CDR2 SNEGSKA (reference sequence). J lost 3 bases, V lost 6 bases, and 8 bases had no gene match. In nucleotides, the CDR3 is TGCAGTGCGAGCAGGGGGTTCTCCAATCAGCCCCAGCATTTT. Its protein is CSASRGFSNQPQHF.

CDR3 region: CAWSAMKKYGYTF. DNA for the CDR3: TGTGCCTGGAGTGCGATGAAGAAGTATGGCTACACCTTC. This sequence joins TRBV30 and TRBJ1-2; D unresolved. The CDR3 consists of 13 residues. Trimming took off 1 base at V and 5 bases at J, with 11 bases between the two ends. Germline V lookup: CDR1 GTSNPN, CDR2 SVGIG (reference sequence).

This chain joins TRBV9 and TRBJ1-2; D is perhaps TRBD1 (5 bases). This CDR3 has 14 residues. The V end lost 3 bases, the J end lost 3 bases, and 12 bases lay between the germline ends. Germline V gene lookup returns CDR1 SGDLS and CDR2 YYNGEE. The CDR3 sequence: CASSGRGLDYGYTF. Here the CDR3 DNA reads TGTGCCAGCAGCGGGAGGGGACTCGACTATGGCTACACCTTC.

CDR3 nucleotide sequence: TGTGCCAGCAGAGGACAGGGGTTACCGGCCTACGAGCAGTACTTC. Amino acids: CASRGQGLPAYEQYF. The chain has TRBV2 and TRBJ2-7; TRBD1 aligns across 9 bases. The CDR3 contains 15 residues. Germline trimming cut 6 bases from V and 2 bases from J; bases unmatched to any gene: 8. Per germline, CDR1 SNHLY and CDR2 FYNNEI.

The V call is TRBV15, the J call TRBJ1-2; perhaps TRBD1 as D (5 bases). V was shortened by 0 bases and J by 3 bases, with 17 bases between the two germline ends. The CDR3 consists of 17 residues. Germline V gene lookup returns CDR1 LNHNV and CDR2 YYDKDF (reference sequence). This CDR3 is CATSRDRFRELDYGYTF. CDR3 coding DNA: TGTGCCACCAGCAGAGATCGATTCAGGGAATTAGACTATGGCTACACCTTC.

This clonotype has more than one count but fewer than ten. The chain couples TRBV10-3 to TRBJ2-7; tentative D call: TRBD1 (6 bases). The length of the CDR3 is 13 residues. The ends were cut back, 6 bases at V and 1 base at J, with 10 bases in the middle. The V gene's germline CDR1 is ENHRY and CDR2 SYGVKD. The CDR3 DNA is TGTGCCATCAGGGGACACAATTCCTACGAGCAGTACTTC. Encoded protein: CAIRGHNSYEQYF.

In its sample, this clonotype was seen a few times. The chain is built from TRBV20-1 and TRBJ2-7, with D perhaps matching TRBD1 (5 bases). This CDR3 spans 13 amino acids. Germline V gene sequence: CDR1 DFQATT, CDR2 SNEGSKA (reference sequence). V was clipped by 0 bases and J by 4 bases, with 10 bases between them. CDR3 sequence: CSARDRAVYEQYF. As DNA, the CDR3 is TGCAGTGCTAGAGACAGGGCGGTTTACGAGCAGTACTTC.

CDR3 DNA: TGCAGCGTTGAGGCTAGCGGGAGCTTTAGCACAGATACGCAGTATTTT. It translates to CSVEASGSFSTDTQYF. This chain links TRBV29-1 with TRBJ2-3; the match to TRBD2 covers 10 bases. The CDR3 has 16 residues. Unmatched junction bases numbered 6, after V lost 3 bases and J lost 0 bases. The germline V gene has CDR1 SQVTM and CDR2 ANQGSEA.

The chain combines TRBV16 with TRBJ1-4, with 8 bases matching TRBD1. The germline V gene has CDR1 KGHSY and CDR2 FQNENV. This CDR3 region has 18 residues. V gave up 2 bases and J gave up 0 bases; unmatched junction bases: 8. The CDR3 sequence is CASSQAGQDVATNEKLFF. The DNA of the CDR3 is TGTGCCAGCAGCCAAGCGGGACAGGACGTTGCAACTAATGAAAAACTGTTTTTT.

J is TRBJ2-7 and V is TRBV7-9; TRBD1 aligns across 9 bases. V trimming: 5 bases; J trimming: 2 bases; junction bases outside the gene matches: 7. The CDR3 length is 15 residues. Germline CDR1 and CDR2: SEHNR and FQNEAQ (reference sequence). CDR3 in DNA: TGTGCCAGCAGCAAGACAGGGGGACCCCCCTACGAGCAGTACTTC. Its protein product is CASSKTGGPPYEQYF.

V is TRBV20-1 and J is TRBJ2-3; 15 nucleotides line up with TRBD2. The CDR3 spans 15 residues. The V and J ends lost 5 bases and 6 bases, in that order; junction bases with no gene match: 6. Germline V gene data show CDR1 as DFQATT and CDR2 as SNEGSKA (reference sequence). The CDR3 DNA is TGCAGTGCTCCCGGACTAGCGGGAGGGATGGATACGCAGTATTTT. Translating it yields CSAPGLAGGMDTQYF.

The rearrangement links TRBV5-5 to TRBJ2-1; either TRBD1 or TRBD2 may supply D (5 bases each). V lost 4 bases, J lost 1 base, and 12 bases lay in between. CDR3 length: 15 amino acids. Germline values: CDR1 SGHKS, CDR2 YYEKEE (reference sequence). CDR3: CASSVPGPSYNEQFF. In DNA form, the CDR3 reads TGTGCCAGCAGCGTCCCGGGGCCATCCTACAATGAGCAGTTCTTC.

About this clonotype itself: Sequence at one end of the junction differs from germline and may be a read error. V is TRBV24-1 and J is TRBJ2-3; a possible D gene is TRBD1 (5 bases). The CDR3 extends over 15 amino acids. Germline loops: CDR1 KGHDR, CDR2 SFDVKD. Here the CDR3 reads CATSDFRTNTGTQYF. The CDR3 DNA follows: TGTGCCACCAGTGATTTCAGAACGAACACAGGTACGCAGTATTTT.

In this sample, this clonotype turned up a few times. The genes are TRBV9 and TRBJ2-5; TRBD2 matches at 10 bases. Losses at the gene ends were 3 bases for V and 5 bases for J; bases not matched to a gene: 7. This CDR3 region has 15 residues. The germline gives CDR1 SGDLS, CDR2 YYNGEE. The chain's CDR3 is CASSDGTSVIETQYF. The CDR3 coding sequence is TGTGCCAGCAGCGACGGGACTAGCGTGATTGAGACCCAGTACTTC.

This clonotype was recorded a few times. The rearrangement uses TRBV20-1 and TRBJ1-2; 8 bases map to TRBD1. V lost 4 bases to trimming and J lost 8 bases; unmatched junction nucleotides: 9. CDR3 length: 13 amino acids. Per the germline V gene, CDR1 is DFQATT and CDR2 is SNEGSKA (reference sequence). CDR3 in amino acids: CSAMTGEVDGYTF. DNA of the CDR3: TGCAGTGCTATGACAGGGGAGGTGGACGGCTACACCTTC.

The count of this clonotype is one. The V and J genes are TRBV7-6 and TRBJ1-4; 9 bases line up with TRBD1. CDR1 SGHVS and CDR2 FNYEAQ come from the germline V gene. This CDR3 has 16 residues. V lost 4 bases and J lost 7; bases outside the gene matches: 10. The CDR3 coding sequence is TGTGCCAGCAGCTCGTTGGGACAGGGAGGTAGTGAAAAACTGTTTTTT. Protein: CASSSLGQGGSEKLFF.

This chain joins TRBV11-1 and TRBJ1-1, with a possible D match to TRBD1 (5 bases). The CDR3 runs 12 residues. Germline V gene data show CDR1 as SGHAT and CDR2 as FQDESV (reference sequence). V lost 5 bases and J lost 5, with 9 bases in between. This CDR3 reads CASSTRGTEAFF. DNA for the CDR3: TGTGCCAGCAGCACAAGGGGTACTGAAGCTTTCTTT. The full variable domain, rest sourced from reference TRBV11-1 and TRBJ1-1, is EAEVAQSPRYKITEKSQAVAFWCDPISGHATLYWYRQILGQGPELLVQFQDESVVDDSQLPKDRFSAERLKGVDSTLKIQPAELGDSAMYLCASSTRGTEAFFGQGTRLTVV.

The rearrangement links TRBV5-1 to TRBJ1-1; D is ambiguous. The CDR3 totals 13 residues. Germline CDR1 SGHRS, CDR2 YFSETQ. V was cut by 6 bases and J by 1 base, with 10 bases left in between. CDR3 loop: CASNNRGNTEAFF. In nucleotides, the CDR3 is TGCGCCAGCAACAACAGAGGGAACACTGAAGCTTTCTTT.

There are a few counts of this clonotype. V is TRBV21-1 and J is TRBJ2-7; TRBD1 was called by the table and not checked on the DNA. TRBV21-1 corresponds to a pseudogene. The CDR3 loop spans 16 amino acids. CDR3 DNA sequence: TGTGCCAGCAGCTCTCGCTCTGACCGGGAGAGTTACGAGCAGTACTTC. Amino acids: CASSSRSDRESYEQYF.

This clonotype was seen a few times. The chain employs TRBV29-1 and TRBJ2-1; the D is unclear. Germline-derived CDR1 and CDR2 are SQVTM and ANQGSEA. The CDR3 totals 17 residues. The V end lost 3 bases, the J end lost 6 bases, and 24 bases lay between the germline ends. The CDR3 DNA is TGCAGCGTTGAGAGTAGAGGTCGAGACTCCTGGACCAATGAGCAGTTCTTC. The encoded protein is CSVESRGRDSWTNEQFF.

Only one count was recorded for this clonotype. J is TRBJ2-3 and V is TRBV7-9; TRBD2 is a possible D gene (6 bases). This CDR3 contains 15 residues. CDR1 is SEHNR and CDR2 is FQNEAQ in the germline V gene (reference sequence). Trimming removed 7 bases at V and 4 bases at J, with 18 bases between. CDR3 region: CASISAGRVADTQYF. The CDR3 DNA is TGTGCCAGCATAAGTGCCGGGAGAGTGGCAGATACGCAGTATTTT.

This clonotype has only a few counts. CDR3 sequence reads: CSARDVGSNQPQHF. The CDR3 DNA reads TGCAGTGCTAGAGATGTCGGGAGCAATCAGCCCCAGCATTTT. The chain links TRBV20-1 to TRBJ1-5; no clear D gene. Trimming shortened V by 0 bases and J by 1 base, and 7 bases separated the two germline ends. This CDR3 has 14 residues. The germline V gene has CDR1 DFQATT and CDR2 SNEGSKA (reference sequence).

This clonotype was seen a handful of times. The chain carries TRBV28 and TRBJ1-5, with D possibly matching TRBD1 (6 bases). The V gene lost 7 bases and the J gene lost 2 bases, with 9 bases spanning the gap. The CDR3 runs 13 residues. The germline V gene has CDR1 MDHEN and CDR2 SYDVKM. CDR3 nucleotides: TGTGCCAGCACCCGGACAGGCAATCAGCCCCAGCATTTT. Translated: CASTRTGNQPQHF.

The chain uses TRBV28 and TRBJ1-2, with 9 bases matching TRBD1. The CDR3 spans 15 residues. CDR1 MDHEN and CDR2 SYDVKM come from the germline V gene. V lost 3 bases and J lost 5; bases outside the gene matches: 7. CDR3 protein: CASSFPGQGRYGYTF. The DNA for the CDR3 is TGTGCCAGCAGTTTCCCGGGACAGGGCAGATATGGCTACACCTTC.

This chain joins TRBV5-1 and TRBJ2-7; 8 nucleotides match TRBD1. CDR1 is SGHRS and CDR2 is YFSETQ in the germline V gene. Trimming removed 1 base from V and 3 bases from J; junction bases left unmatched: 3. This CDR3 region has 14 residues. CDR3 nucleotides: TGCGCCAGCAGCTTGTCAGGGACAGGCTACGAGCAGTACTTC. Its translation is CASSLSGTGYEQYF.

This chain connects TRBV6-5 to TRBJ2-7, with TRBD1 identical over 7 bases. This CDR3 region has 15 residues. V gave up 5 bases and J gave up 1 base; unmatched junction bases: 8. Looked up from germline, CDR1 is MNHEY and CDR2 is SVGAGI. The CDR3 nucleotides read TGTGCCAGCAGTACTACAGGGGCCCTATCCTACGAGCAGTACTTC. It is translated as CASSTTGALSYEQYF.

V gene TRBV20-1 combines with J gene TRBJ1-5, with 7 bases that match TRBD1. The CDR3 contains 15 residues. Per the germline V gene, CDR1 is DFQATT and CDR2 is SNEGSKA (reference sequence). The junction had 10 bases not matched to a gene; V was cut back by 5 bases and J by 3 bases. The DNA of the CDR3 is TGCAGTGCTTTAAAGGGACAGCTATACAATCAGCCCCAGCATTTT. Its translation is CSALKGQLYNQPQHF.

This clonotype was counted between two and nine times. This chain links TRBV20-1 with TRBJ1-1, with no clear D. CDR3 size: 13 residues. The germline gives CDR1 DFQATT, CDR2 SNEGSKA (reference sequence). V was trimmed by 4 bases and J by 2 bases, leaving 11 bases between them. The CDR3 bases are TGCAGTGCTAAACACTTCGACAACACTGAAGCTTTCTTT. As protein: CSAKHFDNTEAFF.

V usage is TRBV4-3 and J usage is TRBJ2-7, with a weak D call TRBD2 (6 bases). Trimming removed 0 bases at V and 6 bases at J, with 15 bases between. The CDR3 runs 15 residues. Germline CDR1 reads LGHNA; CDR2 reads YSLEER. CDR3 protein: CASSQDFRDLGEQYF. The CDR3 DNA reads as TGCGCCAGCAGCCAAGACTTCCGGGACTTAGGCGAGCAGTACTTC.

This clonotype was seen at least ten times. The chain combines TRBV12-3 or TRBV12-4 with TRBJ2-7, with unresolved D. The CDR3 consists of 11 residues. The V gene lost 4 bases and the J gene lost 3 bases, with 4 bases spanning the gap. The CDR3 spells CASSSFYEQYF. CDR3 sequence (DNA): TGTGCCAGCAGTTCCTTCTACGAGCAGTACTTC.